These 17 T cell receptor beta chains were all obtained from the same sample, sequenced in a study of spatial heterogeneity in lung cancer. TCRdb independently ran MiXCR on the 5' RACE reads; one entry per CDR3 protein. The repertoire holds 8,000 to 10,000 distinct CDR3 sequences, 20% to 25% seen once, with 3% to 5% in the top ten. Noted time point: blood at routine non-recurrence follow-up after resection. The starting material was PBMCs, obtained at follow-up. The receptor source for this set is a female donor with early-stage non-small cell lung cancer.

This clonotype was detected only once. This chain connects TRBV5-1 to TRBJ2-1; 13 nucleotides align to TRBD2. Germline V gene sequence: CDR1 SGHRS, CDR2 YFSETQ. This CDR3 is built from 14 residues. Trimming took 6 bases from V and 9 from J; bases not matched to a gene: 6. DNA of the CDR3: TGCGCCAGCACCACCGGGACTAGCGGGACTGAGCAGTTCTTC. Translated, it gives CASTTGTSGTEQFF.

The chain recombines TRBV28 with TRBJ2-5; the D is unclear. CDR1 and CDR2 (germline): MDHEN, SYDVKM. The CDR3 length is 13 residues. Trimming stripped 5 bases from V and 5 bases from J, with 12 bases between. CDR3 region: CASSPPNIETQYF. The CDR3 coding sequence is TGTGCCAGCAGTCCCCCCAACATTGAGACCCAGTACTTC.

The V gene is TRBV9, the J gene TRBJ2-2; 10 nucleotides agree with TRBD2. Germline loops: CDR1 SGDLS, CDR2 YYNGEE. V dropped 0 bases and J dropped 3; count of bases not matched to a gene: 2. The CDR3 consists of 16 residues. The CDR3 here is CASSVDLAGDTGELFF. The DNA for the CDR3 is TGTGCCAGCAGCGTAGATCTAGCGGGGGACACCGGGGAGCTGTTTTTT.

This clonotype was picked up a small number of times. The chain employs TRBV7-9 and TRBJ2-1; D may be TRBD2 (5 bases). CDR3 size: 17 residues. The V end lost 4 bases, the J end lost 10 bases, and 26 bases lay between the germline ends. Germline lookup yields CDR1 SEHNR and CDR2 FQNEAQ (reference sequence). The CDR3 region is CASSSHNSGPRGGEQFF. The CDR3 DNA reads as TGTGCCAGCAGCTCTCATAACTCCGGGCCCCGGGGTGGAGAGCAGTTCTTC.

The genes are TRBV7-2 and TRBJ2-2; 7 nucleotides match TRBD2. This CDR3 region has 16 residues. Looked up from germline, CDR1 is SGHTA and CDR2 is FQGNSA. J gave up 3 bases and V 3 bases, and 7 bases lay outside the gene matches. CDR3 amino acids: CASSFGSRGDTGELFF. DNA of the CDR3: TGTGCCAGCAGCTTCGGAAGCCGGGGGGACACCGGGGAGCTGTTTTTT.

This clonotype is labeled as medium-sized. This chain joins TRBV7-2 and TRBJ2-2; unclear D gene. V gave up 5 bases and J gave up 7 bases, with 20 bases separating them. Germline loops: CDR1 SGHTA, CDR2 FQGNSA. The CDR3 totals 16 residues. The CDR3 protein is CASSPPTAPFGGELFF. The CDR3 DNA reads TGTGCCAGCAGCCCTCCGACTGCCCCATTTGGCGGGGAGCTGTTTTTT.

There are a few counts of this clonotype. V is TRBV9 and J is TRBJ2-2; D remains ambiguous. Germline assignment: CDR1 SGDLS and CDR2 YYNGEE. There are 16 residues in the CDR3. Trimming took 2 bases from V and 0 from J, leaving 11 bases between them. The CDR3, as DNA: TGTGCCAGCAGCGTTAGTAGACACCCGAACACCGGGGAGCTGTTTTTT. It is translated as CASSVSRHPNTGELFF.

This clonotype came up a few times. The chain employs TRBV28 and TRBJ2-7; TRBD2 matches at 12 bases. Germline-derived CDR1 and CDR2 are MDHEN and SYDVKM. After removal of 5 bases from V and 2 bases from J, the junction contained 7 bases not matched to a gene. The length of the CDR3 is 16 residues. The CDR3 DNA sequence: TGTGCCAGCAGTCGGGGAAGGACTAGCGGGACCTACGAGCAGTACTTC. It is translated as CASSRGRTSGTYEQYF.

J is TRBJ2-7 and V is TRBV28; TRBD1 matches 7 bases. The V gene's germline CDR1 is MDHEN and CDR2 SYDVKM. V lost 5 bases and J lost 1; bases outside the gene matches: 5. The CDR3 sequence is 14 residues long. The CDR3 DNA is TGTGCCAGCAGTACCGGACAGGTTTCCTACGAGCAGTACTTC. This codes for CASSTGQVSYEQYF.

This clonotype has just a few counts. This chain links TRBV20-1 with TRBJ2-1; D may match TRBD1 or TRBD2 (5 bases each). The CDR3 totals 14 residues. V lost 6 bases to trimming and J lost 9 bases, with 21 bases between them. The germline V gene encodes CDR1 DFQATT and CDR2 SNEGSKA (reference sequence). The CDR3 sequence is CSATRDGGRGEQFF. The CDR3 bases are TGCAGTGCGACCCGGGACGGAGGACGGGGTGAGCAGTTCTTC.

The V and J genes are TRBV29-1 and TRBJ1-3; 10 nucleotides agree with TRBD1. The CDR3 runs 14 residues. Losses at the gene ends were 4 bases for V and 3 bases for J; bases not matched to a gene: 3. Germline V gene sequence: CDR1 SQVTM, CDR2 ANQGSEA. CDR3 bases: TGCAGCGTTGGACAGGGGGCCAGTGGAAACACCATATATTTT. This sequence encodes CSVGQGASGNTIYF.

The rearrangement joins TRBV2 to TRBJ2-1; D is uncertain. Germline V gives CDR1 SNHLY, CDR2 FYNNEI. V was clipped by 8 bases and J by 4 bases, with 12 bases between them. This CDR3 region has 13 residues. CDR3 DNA sequence: TGTGCCAGCCGGCGGTCCCTTTACAATGAGCAGTTCTTC. It yields the protein CASRRSLYNEQFF. The whole variable domain, remainder taken from reference TRBV2 and TRBJ2-1, is EPEVTQTPSHQVTQMGQEVILRCVPISNHLYFYWYRQILGQKVEFLVSFYNNEISEKSEIFDDQFSVERPDGSNFTLKIRSTKLEDSAMYFCASRRSLYNEQFFGPGTRLTVL.

J is TRBJ1-1 and V is TRBV28, with D possibly being TRBD1 (6 bases). The V end lost 6 bases, the J end lost 4 bases, and 15 bases lay between the germline ends. Per germline, CDR1 MDHEN and CDR2 SYDVKM. The CDR3 has 14 residues. CDR3: CASSPTGTGTEAFF. CDR3 bases: TGTGCCAGCAGCCCAACAGGGACGGGCACTGAAGCTTTCTTT.

This clonotype is labeled medium-sized (0.01 to 0.1%). This chain connects TRBV2 to TRBJ2-2; D unresolved. The V and J ends lost 1 base and 7 bases respectively, with 13 bases between them. Germline V gene lookup returns CDR1 SNHLY and CDR2 FYNNEI. The CDR3 runs 15 residues. This CDR3 reads CASSEEGAPIGELFF. The CDR3 nucleotides are TGTGCCAGCAGTGAAGAGGGCGCCCCAATCGGGGAGCTGTTTTTT.

This clonotype was detected a few times. This likely comes from a read error, as the CDR3 has no conserved phenylalanine or tryptophan at its end. The DNA is omitted, as the CDR3 cannot be located on it reliably, and the CDR3 follows TCRdb's listing. The rearrangement links TRBV28 to TRBJ2-7; the table's D call, TRBD1, has no DNA check behind it. The CDR3 adds up to 12 amino acids, both ends counted. In germline, CDR1 is MDHEN, CDR2 SYDVKM. CDR3 amino acids: CASSPGQTDEQY.

This clonotype was counted between two and nine times. This chain links TRBV7-8 with TRBJ2-1, with 7 positions matching TRBD2. The CDR3 has 15 residues. Trimming took 5 bases from V and 8 from J; bases not matched to a gene: 12. Germline lookup yields CDR1 SGHVS and CDR2 FQNEAQ. The CDR3 nucleotides read TGTGCCAGCAGCCGGACCTGGCGGGAGACCCATGAGCAGTTCTTC. Its translation is CASSRTWRETHEQFF.

This rearrangement joins TRBV20-1 to TRBJ1-5, with TRBD1 identical over 7 bases. The V gene's germline CDR1 is DFQATT and CDR2 SNEGSKA (reference sequence). The CDR3 has 14 residues. V shed 4 bases and J 5 bases; nucleotides not matched to a gene: 8. The CDR3 coding sequence is TGCAGTGCTATAGAACCAACAGGGGATCAGCCCCAGCATTTT. Protein sequence: CSAIEPTGDQPQHF.